The 19 T cell receptor beta chains in this list originate from one sample, sequenced in a study of regulatory T cells in long-lasting Graves disease. Arm-PCR with iRepertoire HTBI primers amplified the CDR3 regions for these TCR beta libraries. TCRdb redid the calling of the multiplex PCR reads with MiXCR, one entry per CDR3 protein. Here the sample spans about 440,000 distinct CDR3 sequences, 15% to 20% being singletons. Time point: newly diagnosed GD, antithyroid drugs for less than 3 months. There was RNA extracted from PBMCs, and the TCR library was made from it. These records were also assigned to another study, of T cells in Graves' hyperthyroidism and ophthalmopathy.

Sequenced material: peripheral blood mononuclear cells (PBMCs), taken at new diagnosis, from a patient treated with antithyroid drugs. The receptors shown here come from a woman aged 30 to 39 with Graves disease.

A word on this clonotype: A much larger clone differs from this one at a single base, so this may be a read error. This chain connects TRBV5-8 to TRBJ2-2; 9 bases are shared with TRBD1. This CDR3 contains 16 residues. Germline trimming cut 4 bases from V and 3 bases from J; bases unmatched to any gene: 7. Germline V CDR1 and CDR2: SGHTS, YDEGEE. The CDR3 coding sequence is TGTGCCAGCAGCCCTACGGACAGGGGAGACACCGGGGAGCTGTTTTTT. The encoded protein is CASSPTDRGDTGELFF.

This clonotype was detected a few times. This rearrangement joins TRBV18 to TRBJ2-7, with 7 bases that match TRBD2. This CDR3 spans 14 amino acids. Looked up from germline, CDR1 is KGHSH and CDR2 is LQKENI. The V gene end was trimmed by 2 bases and the J gene end by 4 bases; junction bases not matched to a gene: 5. The CDR3 nucleotides read TGTGCCAGCTCACCAACGGGAGGACGGTACGAGCAGTACTTC. Its protein product is CASSPTGGRYEQYF.

This clonotype was detected many times. The chain is built from TRBV9 and TRBJ2-1; no definite D call. The CDR3 has 16 residues. Germline CDR1 SGDLS, CDR2 YYNGEE. Trimming shortened V by 2 bases and J by 0 bases, and 12 bases separated the two germline ends. CDR3 in DNA: TGTGCCAGCAGCGTCCTTGGTAGAAGCTCCTACAATGAGCAGTTCTTC. It specifies CASSVLGRSSYNEQFF.

V gene TRBV19 combines with J gene TRBJ2-3; TRBD2 might be the D (6 bases). Trimming left V 8 bases short and J 4 bases short, with 16 bases between. The CDR3 extends over 14 amino acids. The germline V gene encodes CDR1 LNHDA and CDR2 SQIVND (reference sequence). CDR3 sequence: CASAGLDLSDTQYF. The CDR3 region has the DNA TGTGCCAGTGCGGGACTCGATCTATCAGATACGCAGTATTTT.

In its sample, this clonotype was seen a few times. J is TRBJ2-3 and V is TRBV29-1, with TRBD2 matching over 7 bases. This CDR3 is 14 amino acids long. The germline CDR1 and CDR2 sequences are SQVTM and ANQGSEA. V lost 7 bases to trimming and J lost 3 bases; unmatched junction nucleotides: 10. CDR3 nucleotides: TGCAGCGCCACTCGGGGCGGGAGTACAGATACGCAGTATTTT. Encoded protein: CSATRGGSTDTQYF.

This clonotype was picked up many times. The chain combines TRBV18 with TRBJ1-5; 7 bases map to TRBD1. Germline V CDR1 and CDR2: KGHSH, LQKENI. J lost 6 bases, V lost 5 bases, and 7 bases had no gene match. This CDR3 contains 14 residues. CDR3 bases: TGTGCCAGCTCATCTAGGACAGGCCTTCAGCCCCAGCATTTT. It encodes CASSSRTGLQPQHF.

There are many counts of this clonotype. V gene TRBV6-1 combines with J gene TRBJ2-1, with D perhaps being TRBD1 or TRBD2 (5 bases each). Trimming took off 6 bases at V and 2 bases at J, with 14 bases between the two ends. Germline V lookup: CDR1 MNHNS, CDR2 SASEGT. There are 15 residues in the CDR3. In DNA, the CDR3 is TGTGCCAGCAGGAGAGGGGCCTCGCCCTACAATGAGCAGTTCTTC. This sequence encodes CASRRGASPYNEQFF.

This clonotype was counted a few times. The V and J genes are TRBV9 and TRBJ1-6; D remains unclear. The CDR3 is 15 amino acids. Germline CDR1 SGDLS, CDR2 YYNGEE. The V end was cut by 3 bases, the J end by 10 bases, with 17 bases between. CDR3 sequence: CASSAQYPAGSPLHF. The CDR3 bases are TGTGCCAGCAGCGCACAGTATCCGGCGGGGTCACCCCTCCACTTT.

Ten or more counts support this clonotype. The V gene is TRBV11-3, the J gene TRBJ2-5; 11 bases fit TRBD1. Germline CDR1 reads SGHNT; CDR2 reads YENEEA. V lost 5 bases to trimming and J lost 5 bases; unmatched junction nucleotides: 7. This CDR3 is built from 15 residues. This chain's CDR3 is CASSLGQGAMETQYF. CDR3 DNA sequence: TGTGCCAGCAGCCTAGGACAGGGGGCGATGGAGACCCAGTACTTC.

This clonotype has at least ten counts. The genes are TRBV6-2 or TRBV6-3 and TRBJ1-1, with unresolved D. Germline values: CDR1 MNHEY, CDR2 SVGEGT. This CDR3 is 11 amino acids long. V was trimmed by 2 bases and J by 6 bases, leaving 4 bases between them. The CDR3 spells CASSYEAEAFF. Written as DNA, the CDR3 is TGTGCCAGCAGTTACGAGGCTGAAGCTTTCTTT.

This clonotype showed up many times. The V and J genes are TRBV10-2 and TRBJ2-1; either TRBD1 or TRBD2 may supply D (5 bases each). Germline V gives CDR1 WSHSY, CDR2 SAAADI. V lost 7 bases, J lost 7 bases, and 17 bases lay in between. This CDR3 region has 14 residues. This CDR3 is CASKMRGSVNEQFF. The CDR3 nucleotides read TGCGCCAGCAAGATGAGGGGTTCGGTTAATGAGCAGTTCTTC.

The V call is TRBV20-1, the J call TRBJ2-7; maybe TRBD1 (5 bases). Trimming pared 0 bases from V and 3 bases from J, leaving 12 bases between. The germline V gene encodes CDR1 DFQATT and CDR2 SNEGSKA (reference sequence). The CDR3 extends over 14 amino acids. The CDR3 reads CSARDPGILYEQYF. CDR3 in DNA: TGCAGTGCTAGAGATCCAGGGATCCTCTACGAGCAGTACTTC.

About this clonotype itself: The junction does not match germline at one end; this may be a read error. The genes are TRBV5-5 and TRBJ2-5, with D maybe TRBD1 (6 bases). Germline lookup yields CDR1 SGHKS and CDR2 YYEKEE (reference sequence). This CDR3 region has 13 residues. CDR3 sequence reads: CASSVYREEAQYF. The CDR3 DNA follows: TGTGCCAGCAGCGTATACAGGGAAGAGGCCCAGTACTTC.

This clonotype was detected only a few times. V and J are TRBV18 and TRBJ2-7; 7 bases line up with TRBD1. V lost 6 bases to trimming and J lost 0 bases; unmatched junction nucleotides: 8. The CDR3 spans 15 residues. Looked up from germline, CDR1 is KGHSH and CDR2 is LQKENI. CDR3: CASSLTQGLSYEQYF. In DNA form, the CDR3 reads TGTGCCAGCTCCCTAACACAGGGGCTCTCCTACGAGCAGTACTTC.

At least ten counts were recorded for this clonotype. The chain couples TRBV28 to TRBJ2-7; D is unclear. Germline V CDR1 and CDR2: MDHEN, SYDVKM. The V end was cut by 8 bases, the J end by 0 bases, with 8 bases between. The CDR3 has 12 residues. The CDR3, as DNA: TGTGCCAGCGAGAGGAGCTCCTACGAGCAGTACTTC. This sequence encodes CASERSSYEQYF.

This clonotype was found a few times. The chain carries TRBV4-2 and TRBJ1-6; D uncertain. Per germline, CDR1 LGHNA and CDR2 YNFKEQ. The CDR3 totals 17 residues. V lost 6 bases, J lost 0 bases, and 15 bases lay in between. The CDR3, as DNA: TGTGCCAGCAGTCCCAGCGGGAGGGCCTCCTATAATTCACCCCTCCACTTT. Encoded protein: CASSPSGRASYNSPLHF.

This clonotype was counted at least ten times. V usage is TRBV5-1 and J usage is TRBJ1-1; D perhaps matches TRBD1 (5 bases). CDR1 and CDR2 from the germline V gene are SGHRS and YFSETQ. Trimming removed 4 bases at V and 1 base at J, with 14 bases between. This CDR3 is 15 amino acids long. The CDR3 loop reads CASSPQTGQNTEAFF. CDR3 coding DNA: TGCGCCAGCAGCCCGCAGACCGGACAGAACACTGAAGCTTTCTTT.

Ten or more counts support this clonotype. CDR3 region: CSATRGGSNQPQHF. CDR3 DNA sequence: TGCAGTGCTACAAGGGGGGGTAGCAATCAGCCCCAGCATTTT. The V call is TRBV20-1, the J call TRBJ1-5; TRBD1 is a possible D gene (6 bases). The CDR3 consists of 14 residues. Germline V gives CDR1 DFQATT, CDR2 SNEGSKA (reference sequence). V was cut by 4 bases and J by 0 bases, with 10 bases left in between.

This clonotype has ten or more counts. The chain employs TRBV5-1 and TRBJ2-1; D is perhaps TRBD1 or TRBD2 (6 bases each). This CDR3 contains 15 residues. Germline values: CDR1 SGHRS, CDR2 YFSETQ. V was cut by 0 bases and J by 6 bases, with 13 bases left in between. DNA of the CDR3: TGCGCCAGCAGCTTGGAGGGGGGCCTTCTCAATGAGCAGTTCTTC. It codes for CASSLEGGLLNEQFF.